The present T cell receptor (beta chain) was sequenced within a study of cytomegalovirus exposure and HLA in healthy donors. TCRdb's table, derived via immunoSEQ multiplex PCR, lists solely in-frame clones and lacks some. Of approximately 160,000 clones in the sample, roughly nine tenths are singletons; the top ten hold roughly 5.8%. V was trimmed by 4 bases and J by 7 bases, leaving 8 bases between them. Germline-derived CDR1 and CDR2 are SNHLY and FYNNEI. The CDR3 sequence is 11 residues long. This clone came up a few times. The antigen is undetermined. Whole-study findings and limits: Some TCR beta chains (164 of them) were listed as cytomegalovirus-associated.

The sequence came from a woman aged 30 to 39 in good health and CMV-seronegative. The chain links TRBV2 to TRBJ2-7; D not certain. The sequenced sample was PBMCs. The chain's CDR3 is CASSAMGEQYF. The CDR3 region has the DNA TGTGCCAGCAGTGCTATGGGTGAGCAGTACTTC.